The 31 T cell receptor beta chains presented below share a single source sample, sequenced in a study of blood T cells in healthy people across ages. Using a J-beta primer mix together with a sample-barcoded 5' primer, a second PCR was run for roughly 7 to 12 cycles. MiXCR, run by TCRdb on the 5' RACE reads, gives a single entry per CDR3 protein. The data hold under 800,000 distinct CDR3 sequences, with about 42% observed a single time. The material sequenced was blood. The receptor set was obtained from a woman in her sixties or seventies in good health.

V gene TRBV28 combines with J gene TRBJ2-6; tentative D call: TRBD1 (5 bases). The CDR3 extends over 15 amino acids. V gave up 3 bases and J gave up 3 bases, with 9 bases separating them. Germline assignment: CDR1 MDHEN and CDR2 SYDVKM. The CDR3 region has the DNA TGTGCCAGCAGTTTTTCAGGGATTGGGGCCAACGTCCTGACTTTC. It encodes CASSFSGIGANVLTF.

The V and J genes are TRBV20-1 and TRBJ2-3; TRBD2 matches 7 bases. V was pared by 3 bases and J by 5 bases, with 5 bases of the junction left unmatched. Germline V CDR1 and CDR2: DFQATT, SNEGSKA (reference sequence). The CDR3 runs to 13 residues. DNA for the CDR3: TGCAGTGCTAGCGCGGGAGCGGGAGATACGCAGTATTTT. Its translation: CSASAGAGDTQYF.

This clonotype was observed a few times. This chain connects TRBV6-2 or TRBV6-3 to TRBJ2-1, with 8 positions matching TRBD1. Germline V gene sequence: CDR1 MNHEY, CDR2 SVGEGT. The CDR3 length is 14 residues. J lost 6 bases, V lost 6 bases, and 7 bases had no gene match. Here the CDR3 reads CASSTQGASNEQFF. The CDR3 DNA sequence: TGTGCCAGCAGCACCCAGGGGGCAAGCAATGAGCAGTTCTTC.

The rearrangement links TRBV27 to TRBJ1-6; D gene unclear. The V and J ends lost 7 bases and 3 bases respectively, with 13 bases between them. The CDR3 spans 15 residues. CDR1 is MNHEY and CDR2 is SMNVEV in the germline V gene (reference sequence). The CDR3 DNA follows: TGTGCCAGCATCCGAAACACCAACTATAATTCACCCCTCCACTTT. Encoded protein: CASIRNTNYNSPLHF.

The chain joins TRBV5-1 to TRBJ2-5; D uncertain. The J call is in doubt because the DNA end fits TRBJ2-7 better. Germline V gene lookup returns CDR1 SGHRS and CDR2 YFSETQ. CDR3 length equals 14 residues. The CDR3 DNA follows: TGCGCCAGCAGCTTGGTCGCGCCCAACTACGAGCAGTACTTC. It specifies CASSLVAPNYEQYF.

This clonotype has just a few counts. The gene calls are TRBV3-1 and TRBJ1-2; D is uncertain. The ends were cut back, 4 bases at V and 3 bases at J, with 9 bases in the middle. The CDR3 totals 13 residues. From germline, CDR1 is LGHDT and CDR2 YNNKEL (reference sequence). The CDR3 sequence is CASSPGFDYGYTF. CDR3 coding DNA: TGTGCCAGCAGCCCCGGCTTTGACTATGGCTACACCTTC.

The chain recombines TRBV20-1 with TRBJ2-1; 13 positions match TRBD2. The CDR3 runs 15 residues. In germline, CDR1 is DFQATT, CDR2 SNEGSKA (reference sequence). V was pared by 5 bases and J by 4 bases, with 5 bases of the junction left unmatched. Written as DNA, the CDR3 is TGCAGTGCTGACGGGACTAGCGGGACATACAATGAGCAGTTCTTC. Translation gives CSADGTSGTYNEQFF.

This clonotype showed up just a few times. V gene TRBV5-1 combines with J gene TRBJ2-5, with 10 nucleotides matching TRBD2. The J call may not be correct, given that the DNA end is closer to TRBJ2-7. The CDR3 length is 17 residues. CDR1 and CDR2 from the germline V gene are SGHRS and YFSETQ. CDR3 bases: TGCGCCAGCTCCCGGACTAGCGGACAAGGTTCGACCTACGAGCAGTACTTC. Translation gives CASSRTSGQGSTYEQYF.

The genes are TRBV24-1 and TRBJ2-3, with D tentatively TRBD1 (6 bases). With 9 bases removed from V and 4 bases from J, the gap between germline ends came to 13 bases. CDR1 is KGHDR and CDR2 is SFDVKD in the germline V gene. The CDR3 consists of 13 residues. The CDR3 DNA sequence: TGTGCCACCGTGGGGGCAGTTGCAGATACGCAGTATTTT. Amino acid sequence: CATVGAVADTQYF.

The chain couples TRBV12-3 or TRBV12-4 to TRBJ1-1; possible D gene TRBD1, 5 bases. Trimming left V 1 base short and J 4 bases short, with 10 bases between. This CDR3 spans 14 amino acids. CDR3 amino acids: CASSLGGVTTEAFF. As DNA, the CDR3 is TGTGCCAGCAGTTTAGGGGGGGTGACCACTGAAGCTTTCTTT.

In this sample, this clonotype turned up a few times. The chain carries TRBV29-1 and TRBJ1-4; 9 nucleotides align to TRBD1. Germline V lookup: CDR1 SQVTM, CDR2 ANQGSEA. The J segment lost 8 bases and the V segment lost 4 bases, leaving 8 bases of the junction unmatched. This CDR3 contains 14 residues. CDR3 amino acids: CSVADRGFSEKLFF. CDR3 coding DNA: TGCAGCGTTGCGGACAGGGGTTTTTCCGAAAAACTGTTTTTT.

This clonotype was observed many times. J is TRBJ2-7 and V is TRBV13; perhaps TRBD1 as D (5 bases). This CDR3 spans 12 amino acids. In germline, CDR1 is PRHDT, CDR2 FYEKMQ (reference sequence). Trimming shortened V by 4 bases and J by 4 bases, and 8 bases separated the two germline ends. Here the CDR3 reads CASSSNRYEQYF. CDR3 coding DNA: TGTGCCAGCAGCTCCAACAGGTACGAGCAGTACTTC.

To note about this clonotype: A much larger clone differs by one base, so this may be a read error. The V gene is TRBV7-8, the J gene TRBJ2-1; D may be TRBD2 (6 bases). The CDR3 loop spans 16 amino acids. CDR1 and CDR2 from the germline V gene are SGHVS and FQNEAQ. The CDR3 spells CASSPGGDRRYNGQFF. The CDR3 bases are TGTGCCAGCAGTCCAGGCGGGGATAGGCGCTACAATGGGCAGTTCTTC.

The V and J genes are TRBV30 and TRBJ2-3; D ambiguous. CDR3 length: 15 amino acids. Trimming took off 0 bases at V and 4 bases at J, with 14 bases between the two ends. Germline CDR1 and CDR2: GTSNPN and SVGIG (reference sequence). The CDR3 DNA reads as TGTGCCTGGAGTGTAGGTGAGAGAACCGCAGATACGCAGTATTTT. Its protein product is CAWSVGERTADTQYF.

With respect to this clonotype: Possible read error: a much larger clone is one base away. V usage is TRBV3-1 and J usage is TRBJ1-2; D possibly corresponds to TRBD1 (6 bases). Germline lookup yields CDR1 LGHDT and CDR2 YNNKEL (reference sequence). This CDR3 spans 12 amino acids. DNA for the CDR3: TGTACCAGCAGCCAGGGGCAATCTGGCTACACCTTC. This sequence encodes CTSSQGQSGYTF.

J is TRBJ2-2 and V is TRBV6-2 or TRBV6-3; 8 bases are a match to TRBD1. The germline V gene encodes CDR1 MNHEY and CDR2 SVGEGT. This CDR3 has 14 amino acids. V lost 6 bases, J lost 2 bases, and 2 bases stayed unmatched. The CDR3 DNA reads TGTGCCAGCAGGACAGGGGTAAACACCGGGGAGCTGTTTTTT. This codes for CASRTGVNTGELFF.

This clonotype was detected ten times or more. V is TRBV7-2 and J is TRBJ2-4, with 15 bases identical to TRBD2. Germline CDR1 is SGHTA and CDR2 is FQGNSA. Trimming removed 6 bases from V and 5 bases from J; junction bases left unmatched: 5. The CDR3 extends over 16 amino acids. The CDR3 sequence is CASSLGLAGGENIQYF. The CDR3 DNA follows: TGTGCCAGCAGTCTTGGACTAGCGGGAGGGGAAAACATTCAGTACTTC.

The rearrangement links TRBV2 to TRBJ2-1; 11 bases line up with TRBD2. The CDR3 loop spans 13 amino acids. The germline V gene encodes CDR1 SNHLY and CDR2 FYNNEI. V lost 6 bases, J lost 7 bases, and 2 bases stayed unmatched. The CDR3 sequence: CASRTSGVNEQFF. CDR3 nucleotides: TGTGCCAGCAGGACTAGCGGGGTGAATGAGCAGTTCTTC. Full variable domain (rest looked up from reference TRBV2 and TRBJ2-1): EPEVTQTPSHQVTQMGQEVILRCVPISNHLYFYWYRQILGQKVEFLVSFYNNEISEKSEIFDDQFSVERPDGSNFTLKIRSTKLEDSAMYFCASRTSGVNEQFFGPGTRLTVL.

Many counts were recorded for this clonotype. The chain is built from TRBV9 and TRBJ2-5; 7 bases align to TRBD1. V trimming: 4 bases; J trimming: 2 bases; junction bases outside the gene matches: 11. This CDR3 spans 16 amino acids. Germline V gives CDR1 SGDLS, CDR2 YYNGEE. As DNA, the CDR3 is TGTGCCAGCAGCACCGGGACAGCCCGGGCTCAAGAGACCCAGTACTTC. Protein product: CASSTGTARAQETQYF.

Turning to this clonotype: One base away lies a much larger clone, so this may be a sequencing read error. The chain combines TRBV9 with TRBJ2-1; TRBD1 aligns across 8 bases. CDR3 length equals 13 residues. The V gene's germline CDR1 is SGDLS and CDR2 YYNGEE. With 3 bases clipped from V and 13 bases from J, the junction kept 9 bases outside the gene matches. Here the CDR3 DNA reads TGTGCCAGCAGCGGGGACAGGATGAAGACCCAGTTCTTC. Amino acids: CASSGDRMKTQFF.

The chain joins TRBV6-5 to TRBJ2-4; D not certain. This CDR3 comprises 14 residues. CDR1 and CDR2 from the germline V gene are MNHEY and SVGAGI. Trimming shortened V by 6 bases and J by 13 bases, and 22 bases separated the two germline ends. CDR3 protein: CASRTVAVYNEQYF. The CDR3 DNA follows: TGTGCCAGCAGGACGGTGGCAGTCTACAATGAGCAGTACTTC.

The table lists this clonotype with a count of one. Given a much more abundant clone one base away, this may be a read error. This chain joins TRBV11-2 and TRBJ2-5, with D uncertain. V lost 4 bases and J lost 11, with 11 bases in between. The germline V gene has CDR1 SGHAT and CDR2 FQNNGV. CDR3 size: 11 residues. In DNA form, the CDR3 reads TGTGCCAGCAGCTCGGCCCCTCGGCAGTACTTC. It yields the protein CASSSAPRQYF.

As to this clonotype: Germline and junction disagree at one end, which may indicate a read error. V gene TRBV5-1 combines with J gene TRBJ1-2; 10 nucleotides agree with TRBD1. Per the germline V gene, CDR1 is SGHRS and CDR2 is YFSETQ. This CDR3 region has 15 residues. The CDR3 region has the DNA TGCGCCAGCAGAACGGGACAGGGGCTCGTATATGGCCACACCTTC. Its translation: CASRTGQGLVYGHTF.

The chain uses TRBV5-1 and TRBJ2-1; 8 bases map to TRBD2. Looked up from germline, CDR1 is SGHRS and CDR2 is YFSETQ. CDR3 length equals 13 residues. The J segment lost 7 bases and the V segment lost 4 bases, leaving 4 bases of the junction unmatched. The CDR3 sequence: CASSAPSGNEQFF. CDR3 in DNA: TGCGCCAGCAGCGCTCCTAGCGGGAATGAGCAGTTCTTC.

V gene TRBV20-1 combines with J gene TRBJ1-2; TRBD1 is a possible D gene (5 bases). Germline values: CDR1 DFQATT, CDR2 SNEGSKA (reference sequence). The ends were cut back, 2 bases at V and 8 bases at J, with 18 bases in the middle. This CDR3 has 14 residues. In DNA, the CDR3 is TGCAGTGCTAGACAATTGCAGGGCCCGGGGGGCTACACCTTC. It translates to CSARQLQGPGGYTF.

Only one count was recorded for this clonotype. The CDR3 here is CASSWGAGGSEQFF. The CDR3 DNA sequence: TGTGCCAGCAGTTGGGGAGCGGGGGGAAGTGAGCAGTTCTTC. The chain has TRBV7-3 and TRBJ2-1; 9 bases fit TRBD2. The CDR3 runs to 14 residues. Germline V gene data show CDR1 as SGHTA and CDR2 as FQGTGA. V lost 6 bases to trimming and J lost 9 bases; unmatched junction nucleotides: 9.

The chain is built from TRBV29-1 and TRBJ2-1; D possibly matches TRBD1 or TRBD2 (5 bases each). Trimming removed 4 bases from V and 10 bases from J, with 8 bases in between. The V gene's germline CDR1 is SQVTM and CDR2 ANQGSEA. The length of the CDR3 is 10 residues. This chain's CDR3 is CSVGGGEQFF. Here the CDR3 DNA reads TGCAGCGTTGGGGGCGGGGAGCAGTTCTTC.

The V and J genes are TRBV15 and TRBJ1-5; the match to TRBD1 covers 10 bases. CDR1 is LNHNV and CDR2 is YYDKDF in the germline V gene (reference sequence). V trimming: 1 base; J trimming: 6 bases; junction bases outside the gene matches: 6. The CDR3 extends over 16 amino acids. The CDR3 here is CATSRADRGQIQPQHF. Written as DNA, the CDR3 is TGTGCCACCAGCAGAGCTGACAGGGGGCAAATTCAGCCCCAGCATTTT.

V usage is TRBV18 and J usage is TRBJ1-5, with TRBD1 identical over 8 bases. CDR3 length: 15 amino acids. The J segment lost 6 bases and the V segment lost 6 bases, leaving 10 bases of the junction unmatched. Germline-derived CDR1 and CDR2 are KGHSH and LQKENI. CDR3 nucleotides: TGTGCCAGCTCGCCCGGACAGGGAATCTTTCAGCCCCAGCATTTT. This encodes CASSPGQGIFQPQHF. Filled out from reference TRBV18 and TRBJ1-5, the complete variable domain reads NAGVMQNPRHLVRRRGQEARLRCSPMKGHSHVYWYRQLPEEGLKFMVYLQKENIIDESGMPKERFSAEFPKEGPSILRIQQVVRGDSAAYFCASSPGQGIFQPQHFGDGTRLSIL.

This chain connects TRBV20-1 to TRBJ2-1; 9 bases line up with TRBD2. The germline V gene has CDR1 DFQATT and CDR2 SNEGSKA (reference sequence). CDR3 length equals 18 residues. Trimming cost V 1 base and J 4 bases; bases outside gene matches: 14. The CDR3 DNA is TGCAGTGCTAGAGCCCTACCTGGAGCGGGAGGATCTTACAATGAGCAGTTCTTC. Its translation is CSARALPGAGGSYNEQFF.

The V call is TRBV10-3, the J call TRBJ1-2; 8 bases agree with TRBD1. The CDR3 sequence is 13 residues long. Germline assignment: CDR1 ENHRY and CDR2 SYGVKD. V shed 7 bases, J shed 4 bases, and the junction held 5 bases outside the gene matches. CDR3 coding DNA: TGTGCCATCAAGGACAGGGTCTCCTATGGCTACACCTTC. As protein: CAIKDRVSYGYTF.